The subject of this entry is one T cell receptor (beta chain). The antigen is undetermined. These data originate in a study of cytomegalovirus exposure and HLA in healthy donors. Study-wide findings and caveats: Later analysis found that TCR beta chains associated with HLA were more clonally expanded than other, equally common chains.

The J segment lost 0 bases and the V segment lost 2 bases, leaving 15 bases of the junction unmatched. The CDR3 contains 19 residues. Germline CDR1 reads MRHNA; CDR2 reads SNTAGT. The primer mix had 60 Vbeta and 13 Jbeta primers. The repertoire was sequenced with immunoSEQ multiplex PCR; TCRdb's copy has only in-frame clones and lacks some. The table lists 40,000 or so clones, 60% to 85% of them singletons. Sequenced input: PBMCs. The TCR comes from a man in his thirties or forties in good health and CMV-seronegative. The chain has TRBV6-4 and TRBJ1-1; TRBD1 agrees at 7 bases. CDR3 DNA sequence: TGTGCCAGCAGTGACCGGGACAGCAACGTGCTTCTAATGAACACTGAAGCTTTCTTT. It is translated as CASSDRDSNVLLMNTEAFF.